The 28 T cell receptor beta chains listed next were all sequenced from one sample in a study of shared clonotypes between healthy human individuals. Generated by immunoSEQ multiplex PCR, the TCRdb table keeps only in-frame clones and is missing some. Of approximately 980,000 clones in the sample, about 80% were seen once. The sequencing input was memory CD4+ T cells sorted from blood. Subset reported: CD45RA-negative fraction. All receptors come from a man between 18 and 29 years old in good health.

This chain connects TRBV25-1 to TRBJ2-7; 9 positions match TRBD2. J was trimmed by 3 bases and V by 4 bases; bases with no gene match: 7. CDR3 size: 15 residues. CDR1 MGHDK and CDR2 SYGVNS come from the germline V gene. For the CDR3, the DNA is TGTGCCAGCAGTGCCCCGGGACTAGCAGGCTACGAGCAGTACTTC. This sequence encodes CASSAPGLAGYEQYF.

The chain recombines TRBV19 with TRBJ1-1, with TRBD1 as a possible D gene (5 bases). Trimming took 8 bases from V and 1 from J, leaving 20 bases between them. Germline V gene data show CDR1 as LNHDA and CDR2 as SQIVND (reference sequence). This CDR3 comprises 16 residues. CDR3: CASLGLRQGTNTEAFF. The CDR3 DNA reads TGTGCCAGTCTAGGCCTGAGGCAGGGTACGAACACTGAAGCTTTCTTT.

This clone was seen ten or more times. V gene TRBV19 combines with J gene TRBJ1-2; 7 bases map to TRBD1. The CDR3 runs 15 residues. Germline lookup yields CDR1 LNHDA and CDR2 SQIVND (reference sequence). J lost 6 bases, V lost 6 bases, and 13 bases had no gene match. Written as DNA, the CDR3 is TGTGCCAGTAGCTCTCGACAGGGCCCGATCCATGGCTACACCTTC. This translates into CASSSRQGPIHGYTF. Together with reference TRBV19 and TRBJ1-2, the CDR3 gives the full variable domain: DGGITQSPKYLFRKEGQNVTLSCEQNLNHDAMYWYRQDPGQGLRLIYYSQIVNDFQKGDIAEGYSVSREKKESFPLTVTSAQKNPTAFYLCASSSRQGPIHGYTFGSGTRLTVV.

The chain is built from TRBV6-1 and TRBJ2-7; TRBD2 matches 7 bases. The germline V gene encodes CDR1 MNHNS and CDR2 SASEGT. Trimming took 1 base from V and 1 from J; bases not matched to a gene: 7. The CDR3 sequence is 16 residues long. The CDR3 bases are TGTGCCAGCAGTGAAGAGCGGCGGGGGAAGTCCTACGAGCAGTACTTC. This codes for CASSEERRGKSYEQYF.

CDR3: CASSPLPRTNTEAFF. The CDR3 nucleotides are TGTGCCAGCTCACCTTTACCAAGGACGAACACTGAAGCTTTCTTT. The genes are TRBV18 and TRBJ1-1; D gene ambiguous. Trimming stripped 3 bases from V and 1 base from J, with 12 bases between. Germline V gene data show CDR1 as KGHSH and CDR2 as LQKENI. CDR3 length: 15 residues.

CDR3 sequence (DNA): TGTGCCAGAAGCCCCAGTTGGCGGACTGAAGCTTTCTTT. Protein product: CARSPSWRTEAFF. V and J are TRBV7-9 and TRBJ1-1; the D is unclear. V was trimmed by 9 bases and J by 5 bases, leaving 16 bases between them. Germline CDR1 reads SEHNR; CDR2 reads FQNEAQ (reference sequence). The CDR3 runs to 13 residues.

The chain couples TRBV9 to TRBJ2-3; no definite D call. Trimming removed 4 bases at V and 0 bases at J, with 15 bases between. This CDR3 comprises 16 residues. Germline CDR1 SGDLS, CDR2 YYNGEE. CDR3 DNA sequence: TGTGCCAGCAGCCCTTCGCCCTACCTTAGCACAGATACGCAGTATTTT. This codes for CASSPSPYLSTDTQYF.

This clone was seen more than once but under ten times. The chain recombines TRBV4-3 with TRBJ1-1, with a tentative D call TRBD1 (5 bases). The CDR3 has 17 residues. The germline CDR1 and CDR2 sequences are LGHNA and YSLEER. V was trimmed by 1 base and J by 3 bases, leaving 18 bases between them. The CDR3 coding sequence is TGCGCCAGCAGCCAAGGGGGGATTGGGCAAAAGGACACTGAAGCTTTCTTT. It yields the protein CASSQGGIGQKDTEAFF.

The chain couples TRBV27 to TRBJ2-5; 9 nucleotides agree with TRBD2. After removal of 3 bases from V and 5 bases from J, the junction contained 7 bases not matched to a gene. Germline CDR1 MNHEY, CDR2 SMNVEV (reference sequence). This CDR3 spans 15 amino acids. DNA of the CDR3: TGTGCCAGCAGTTTGGCGGGGGGGCCATGGGAGACCCAGTACTTC. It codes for CASSLAGGPWETQYF.

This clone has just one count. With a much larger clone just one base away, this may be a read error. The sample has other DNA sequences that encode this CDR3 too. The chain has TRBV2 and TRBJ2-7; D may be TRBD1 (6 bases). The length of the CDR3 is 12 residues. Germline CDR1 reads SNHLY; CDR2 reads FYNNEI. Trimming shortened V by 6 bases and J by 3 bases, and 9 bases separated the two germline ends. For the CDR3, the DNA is TGTGCCAGCAGCCTACAGGGCTACGAGCAGTACTTC. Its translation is CASSLQGYEQYF.

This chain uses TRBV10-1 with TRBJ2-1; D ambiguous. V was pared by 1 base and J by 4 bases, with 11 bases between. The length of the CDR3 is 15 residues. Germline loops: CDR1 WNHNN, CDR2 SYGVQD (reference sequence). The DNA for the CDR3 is TGCGCCAGCAGTGAGTACGGGCCACCTTACAATGAGCAGTTCTTC. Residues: CASSEYGPPYNEQFF.

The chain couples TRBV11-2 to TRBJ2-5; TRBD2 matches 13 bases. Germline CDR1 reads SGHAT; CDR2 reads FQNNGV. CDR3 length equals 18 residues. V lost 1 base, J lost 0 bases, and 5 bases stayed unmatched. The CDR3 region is CASSLGGLAGPNQETQYF. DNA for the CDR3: TGTGCCAGCAGCTTAGGGGGACTAGCGGGACCGAACCAAGAGACCCAGTACTTC.

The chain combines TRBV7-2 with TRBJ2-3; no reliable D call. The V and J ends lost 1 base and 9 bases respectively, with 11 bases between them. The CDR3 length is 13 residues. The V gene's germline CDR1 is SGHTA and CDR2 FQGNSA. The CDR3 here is CASSLVGSKTQYF. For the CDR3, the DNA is TGTGCCAGCAGCTTAGTTGGCAGCAAAACGCAGTATTTT.

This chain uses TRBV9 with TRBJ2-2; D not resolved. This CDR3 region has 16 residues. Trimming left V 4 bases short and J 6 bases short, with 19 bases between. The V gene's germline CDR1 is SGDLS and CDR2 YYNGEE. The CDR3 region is CASSPLPGQGSGELFF. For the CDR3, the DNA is TGTGCCAGCAGCCCCCTCCCGGGCCAAGGGTCCGGGGAGCTGTTTTTT.

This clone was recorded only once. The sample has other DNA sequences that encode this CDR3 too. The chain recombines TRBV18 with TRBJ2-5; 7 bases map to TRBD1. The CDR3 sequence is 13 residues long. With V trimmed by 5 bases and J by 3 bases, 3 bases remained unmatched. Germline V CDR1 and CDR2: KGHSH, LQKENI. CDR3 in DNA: TGTGCCAGCTCATCAACAGGGGAAGAGACCCAGTACTTC. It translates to CASSSTGEETQYF.

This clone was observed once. For the CDR3, the DNA is TGTGCCAGCAGCAAAGGGACGGTGGCCGGGACTTCCACCTACAATGAGCAGTTCTTC. Amino acid sequence: CASSKGTVAGTSTYNEQFF. The rearrangement uses TRBV21-1 and TRBJ2-1; the DNA was not used to check the table's D call, TRBD2. TRBV21-1 constitutes a pseudogene. This CDR3 region has 19 residues.

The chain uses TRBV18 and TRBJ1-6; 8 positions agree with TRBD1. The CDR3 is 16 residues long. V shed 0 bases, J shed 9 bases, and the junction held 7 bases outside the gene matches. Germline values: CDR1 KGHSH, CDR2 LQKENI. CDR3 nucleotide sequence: TGTGCCAGCTCACCACCGCAGGTCAGGGGGCCTTCACCCCTCCACTTT. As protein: CASSPPQVRGPSPLHF.

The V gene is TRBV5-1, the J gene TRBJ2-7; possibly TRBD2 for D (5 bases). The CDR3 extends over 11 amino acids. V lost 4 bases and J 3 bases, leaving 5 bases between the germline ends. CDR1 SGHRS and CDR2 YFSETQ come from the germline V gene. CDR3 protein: CASSRGYEQYF. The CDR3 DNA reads TGCGCCAGCAGCCGGGGCTACGAGCAGTACTTC. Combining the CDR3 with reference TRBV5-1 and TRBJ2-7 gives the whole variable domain KAGVTQTPRYLIKTRGQQVTLSCSPISGHRSVSWYQQTPGQGLQFLFEYFSETQRNKGNFPGRFSGRQFSNSRSEMNVSTLELGDSALYLCASSRGYEQYFGPGTRLTVT.

CDR3 loop: CASRSTGLTNSPLHF. CDR3 sequence (DNA): TGTGCCAGCAGGTCTACAGGGCTAACCAATTCACCCCTCCACTTT. V is TRBV6-6 and J is TRBJ1-6; tentatively, D is TRBD1 (6 bases). This CDR3 is built from 15 residues. Germline-derived CDR1 and CDR2 are MNHNY and SVGAGI (reference sequence). V was shortened by 6 bases and J by 7 bases, with 16 bases between the two germline ends.

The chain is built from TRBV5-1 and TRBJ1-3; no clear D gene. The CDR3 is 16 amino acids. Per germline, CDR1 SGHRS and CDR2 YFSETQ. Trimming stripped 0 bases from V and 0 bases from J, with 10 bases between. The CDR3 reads CASSLAVSDSGNTIYF. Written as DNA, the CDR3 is TGCGCCAGCAGCTTGGCCGTCAGTGACTCTGGAAACACCATATATTTT.

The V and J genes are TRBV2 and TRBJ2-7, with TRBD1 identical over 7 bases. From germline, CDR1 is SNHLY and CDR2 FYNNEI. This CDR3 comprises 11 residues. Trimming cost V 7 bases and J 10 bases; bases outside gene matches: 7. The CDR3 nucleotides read TGTGCCAGCAACTACAGGGGCCAACAGTACTTC. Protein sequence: CASNYRGQQYF.

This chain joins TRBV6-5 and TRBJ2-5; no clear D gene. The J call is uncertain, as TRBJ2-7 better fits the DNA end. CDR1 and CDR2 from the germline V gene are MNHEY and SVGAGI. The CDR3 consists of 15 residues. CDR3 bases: TGTGCCAGCAGCCCCACTTCCGGGTACTCCTACGAGCAGTACTTC. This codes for CASSPTSGYSYEQYF.

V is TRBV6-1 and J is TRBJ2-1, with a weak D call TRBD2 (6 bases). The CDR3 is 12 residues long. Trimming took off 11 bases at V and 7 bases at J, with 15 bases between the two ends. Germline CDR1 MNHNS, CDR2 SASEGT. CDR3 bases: TGTGCCGCCGGAGGGAGAGGAAATGAGCAGTTCTTC. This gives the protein CAAGGRGNEQFF.

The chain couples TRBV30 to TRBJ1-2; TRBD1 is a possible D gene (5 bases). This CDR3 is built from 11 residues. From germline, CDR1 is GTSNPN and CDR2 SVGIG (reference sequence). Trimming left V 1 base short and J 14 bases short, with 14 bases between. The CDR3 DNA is TGTGCCTGGAGTGCCCTAGACAGACTTACCTTC. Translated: CAWSALDRLTF.

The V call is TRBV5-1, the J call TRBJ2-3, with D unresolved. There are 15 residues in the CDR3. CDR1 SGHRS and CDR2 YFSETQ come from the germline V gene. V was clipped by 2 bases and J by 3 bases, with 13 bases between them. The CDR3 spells CASSFRPERTDTQYF. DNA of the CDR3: TGCGCCAGCAGCTTCCGGCCCGAACGGACAGATACGCAGTATTTT. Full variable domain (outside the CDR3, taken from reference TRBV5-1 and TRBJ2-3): KAGVTQTPRYLIKTRGQQVTLSCSPISGHRSVSWYQQTPGQGLQFLFEYFSETQRNKGNFPGRFSGRQFSNSRSEMNVSTLELGDSALYLCASSFRPERTDTQYFGPGTRLTVL.

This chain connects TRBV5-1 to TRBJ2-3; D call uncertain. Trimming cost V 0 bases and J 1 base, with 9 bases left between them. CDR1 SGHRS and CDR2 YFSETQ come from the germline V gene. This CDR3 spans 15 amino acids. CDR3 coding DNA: TGCGCCAGCAGCTTGGGGCAGCTCGGCACAGATACGCAGTATTTT. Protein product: CASSLGQLGTDTQYF.

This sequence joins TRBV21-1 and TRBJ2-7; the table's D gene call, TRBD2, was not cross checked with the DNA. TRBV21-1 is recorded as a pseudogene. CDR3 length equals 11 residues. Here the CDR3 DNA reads TGTGCCAGCAGCGGAGGGGCCGAGCAGTACTTC. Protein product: CASSGGAEQYF.

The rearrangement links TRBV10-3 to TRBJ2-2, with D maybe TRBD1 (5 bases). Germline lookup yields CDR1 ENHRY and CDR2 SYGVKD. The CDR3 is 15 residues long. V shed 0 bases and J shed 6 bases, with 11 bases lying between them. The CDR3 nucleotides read TGTGCCATCAGTGAGTCAGGGGAATGGGCCGGGGAGCTGTTTTTT. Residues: CAISESGEWAGELFF.